This T cell receptor (beta chain) was sequenced during a study of tumor and adjacent non-tumor tissue in lung cancer. Overall study: Patients comprised about a dozen adenocarcinoma, a couple of squamous cell carcinoma and 1 small cell lung cancer. Stage I to III disease affected 9 to 10 men and 5 women aged about 30 to 85. Each sample yielded around 4.2 million productive TCRbeta reads on average.

Germline V lookup: CDR1 SGHNT, CDR2 YYREEE (reference sequence). V lost 3 bases to trimming and J lost 2 bases, with 11 bases between them. The CDR3 has 14 amino acids. TCRbeta libraries were built with three rounds of nested PCR, modified from ARM-PCR. TCRdb reprocessed the multiplex PCR reads with MiXCR, giving one entry per CDR3 protein. This sample carries approximately 150,000 distinct CDR3 sequences, approximately 64% of them seen once, and the ten largest clones take over 15%. No cell sorting was done before RNA was extracted from the tissue. Study results and caveats: TCR diversity was significantly greater in tumor than normal lung tissue.

A word on this clonotype: Its target is unknown.

The V and J genes are TRBV5-4 and TRBJ2-5, with D tentatively TRBD2 (5 bases). The sequence derives from a man between 60 and 75 years old with small cell lung cancer. Sequencing was performed on lung tumor tissue. CDR3 DNA: TGTGCCAGCAGCTCTCGGACGGGGCAAGAGACCCAGTACTTC. The encoded protein is CASSSRTGQETQYF.